The 17 T cell receptor beta chains given below trace back to one sample, sequenced in a study of blood T cell repertoires in COVID-19. Repertoires were generated with immunoSEQ multiplex PCR, while TCRdb's copy carries only in-frame clones and drops some. The sample has around 210,000 clones, around 80% seen once. The material sequenced was peripheral blood. These receptors were collected from a woman in her 70s with acute or convalescent COVID-19.

This clone appeared a single time. V gene TRBV5-1 combines with J gene TRBJ2-3; 8 positions agree with TRBD2. CDR1 and CDR2 from the germline V gene are SGHRS and YFSETQ. The CDR3 spans 15 residues. Trimming cost V 4 bases and J 1 base; bases outside gene matches: 5. The CDR3 bases are TGCGCCAGCAGCACGCGGGAGGCGGGCACAGATACGCAGTATTTT. Its protein is CASSTREAGTDTQYF.

The chain employs TRBV30 and TRBJ1-1, with 7 bases identical to TRBD1. Trimming at V came to 2 bases and at J to 6 bases, leaving 3 bases not matched to a gene. The CDR3 is 12 amino acids. Germline V gene data show CDR1 as GTSNPN and CDR2 as SVGIG (reference sequence). As DNA, the CDR3 is TGTGCCTGGAGTCCTCAGGGGGCTGAAGCTTTCTTT. It codes for CAWSPQGAEAFF.

The chain combines TRBV30 with TRBJ2-5, with D possibly matching TRBD2 (5 bases). Trimming cost V 5 bases and J 5 bases, with 12 bases left between them. The germline gives CDR1 GTSNPN, CDR2 SVGIG (reference sequence). This CDR3 spans 12 amino acids. CDR3 nucleotide sequence: TGTGCCTGGGGAGGAGGATACGAGACCCAGTACTTC. This sequence encodes CAWGGGYETQYF.

The CDR3 sequence: CAISEGLLNEQFF. CDR3 DNA: TGTGCCATCAGTGAGGGGCTCCTCAATGAGCAGTTCTTC. The chain uses TRBV10-3 and TRBJ2-1; D remains unclear. The germline V gene has CDR1 ENHRY and CDR2 SYGVKD. Deletions cut 2 bases from V and 6 bases from J, with 8 bases between. This CDR3 comprises 13 residues.

V is TRBV27 and J is TRBJ2-6; TRBD1 agrees at 9 bases. The CDR3 extends over 18 amino acids. With 4 bases clipped from V and 4 bases from J, the junction kept 11 bases outside the gene matches. The germline CDR1 and CDR2 sequences are MNHEY and SMNVEV (reference sequence). In DNA, the CDR3 is TGTGCCAGCAGTTCCGCCGGGACAGGGAAATCGGGGGCCAACGTCCTGACTTTC. This codes for CASSSAGTGKSGANVLTF.

The chain couples TRBV10-1 to TRBJ2-7; D is perhaps TRBD2 (5 bases). The CDR3 runs 13 residues. CDR1 is WNHNN, CDR2 SYGVQD, per germline (reference sequence). Trimming removed 9 bases at V and 4 bases at J, with 16 bases between. CDR3 nucleotide sequence: TGCGCCAGGGGATCAGAGGGCGTTTACGAGCAGTACTTC. This translates into CARGSEGVYEQYF.

This sequence joins TRBV5-1 and TRBJ2-1; 8 nucleotides align to TRBD2. The CDR3 has 15 amino acids. Germline V gene lookup returns CDR1 SGHRS and CDR2 YFSETQ. V dropped 5 bases and J dropped 0; count of bases not matched to a gene: 4. The CDR3: CASSGGRLSYNEQFF. CDR3 nucleotides: TGCGCCAGCAGTGGCGGGAGGCTCTCCTACAATGAGCAGTTCTTC.

This clone was seen a single time. The chain employs TRBV15 and TRBJ2-7, with 9 bases aligning to TRBD1. The J segment lost 6 bases and the V segment lost 1 base, leaving 4 bases of the junction unmatched. The CDR3 extends over 14 amino acids. Germline V gene lookup returns CDR1 LNHNV and CDR2 YYDKDF (reference sequence). The chain's CDR3 is CATSRGGTGREQYF. The CDR3 DNA follows: TGTGCCACCAGCAGAGGGGGGACAGGGCGCGAGCAGTACTTC.

Here the CDR3 reads CASSEWVGPSSYNEQFF. The CDR3 DNA reads as TGTGCCAGCAGTGAGTGGGTGGGCCCGAGCTCCTACAATGAGCAGTTCTTC. The rearrangement links TRBV6-1 to TRBJ2-1; D is undetermined. Germline V gene lookup returns CDR1 MNHNS and CDR2 SASEGT. The CDR3 totals 17 residues. The germline V and J ends were trimmed by 3 bases and 0 bases, with 15 bases remaining between them.

The chain uses TRBV27 and TRBJ2-1; D is possibly TRBD2 (6 bases). V dropped 2 bases and J dropped 9 bases, with 23 bases sitting between them. Germline V gives CDR1 MNHEY, CDR2 SMNVEV (reference sequence). The CDR3 is 17 amino acids. CDR3 amino acids: CASSLELRREHKSEQFF. The DNA for the CDR3 is TGTGCCAGCAGTTTAGAGCTAAGGAGGGAGCATAAGAGTGAGCAGTTCTTC.

This chain joins TRBV9 and TRBJ2-7, with TRBD2 identical over 7 bases. The CDR3 covers 16 residues. J was trimmed by 5 bases and V by 0 bases; bases with no gene match: 11. Germline loops: CDR1 SGDLS, CDR2 YYNGEE. The chain's CDR3 is CASSVALAAPGDEQYF. CDR3 DNA: TGTGCCAGCAGCGTAGCCCTAGCGGCCCCGGGGGACGAGCAGTACTTC.

The V call is TRBV7-8, the J call TRBJ1-6; 7 positions agree with TRBD1. The CDR3 runs to 15 residues. V was pared by 4 bases and J by 5 bases, with 5 bases of the junction left unmatched. Per germline, CDR1 SGHVS and CDR2 FQNEAQ. The CDR3, as DNA: TGTGCCAGCAGCTCAAGACAGGGAGATAATTCACCCCTCCACTTT. Its protein product is CASSSRQGDNSPLHF.

This clone was seen just once. V gene TRBV6-5 combines with J gene TRBJ2-1; 10 bases are shared with TRBD2. The ends lost 6 bases at V and 2 bases at J; junction bases unmatched: 4. In germline, CDR1 is MNHEY, CDR2 SVGAGI. This CDR3 spans 15 amino acids. The CDR3 nucleotides read TGTGCCAGCAGCCTGGGACTAGCGCCCTACAATGAGCAGTTCTTC. Its protein product is CASSLGLAPYNEQFF.

In DNA, the CDR3 is TGTGCCAGCAGCGTATATGGTGGCGGGAGTAACTACAATGAGCAGTTCTTC. This gives the protein CASSVYGGGSNYNEQFF. The chain joins TRBV9 to TRBJ2-1, with 7 bases that match TRBD2. Trimming removed 1 base from V and 3 bases from J; junction bases left unmatched: 10. The CDR3 contains 17 residues. CDR1 is SGDLS and CDR2 is YYNGEE in the germline V gene.

The CDR3 DNA follows: TGTGCCAGCAGCCCCGGGAGGCCCGCTGGGGCCAACGTCCTGACTTTC. Translating it yields CASSPGRPAGANVLTF. The chain combines TRBV4-2 with TRBJ2-6, with TRBD2 matching over 7 bases. Germline-derived CDR1 and CDR2 are LGHNA and YNFKEQ. V gave up 4 bases and J gave up 2 bases; unmatched junction bases: 5. The CDR3 length is 16 residues.

This clone has a handful of counts. The gene calls are TRBV3-1 (or the pseudogene TRBV3-2) and TRBJ2-1; TRBD2 matches 9 bases. Germline CDR1 reads LGHDT; CDR2 reads YNNKEL (reference sequence). V lost 5 bases and J lost 4; bases outside the gene matches: 3. The CDR3 has 14 residues. DNA for the CDR3: TGTGCCAGCAGCAGGCGGGAGGGTTACAATGAGCAGTTCTTC. Amino acid sequence: CASSRREGYNEQFF.

This clone occurred a few times. V and J are TRBV5-4 and TRBJ1-2, with a tentative D call TRBD1 (6 bases). There are 16 residues in the CDR3. Per germline, CDR1 SGHNT and CDR2 YYREEE (reference sequence). V lost 0 bases to trimming and J lost 5 bases, with 17 bases between them. This chain's CDR3 is CASSLAGRTALYGYTF. CDR3 sequence (DNA): TGTGCCAGCAGCTTGGCCGGTCGGACAGCCCTTTATGGCTACACCTTC.